This entry concerns a single T cell receptor (beta chain). Its antigen is unknown. The sample originates from a study of shared clonotypes between healthy human individuals. Findings and limits, study-wide: Having only a few donors restricted how much genetic and exposure-history diversity was captured.

For sorted subsets, about 190 ng DNA per replicate equaled 33,000 or so T cell genomes. Sequenced by immunoSEQ multiplex PCR; TCRdb stores in-frame clones only, minus some. The sample contains roughly 2,000,000 clones, about 95% of which appear only once. The naive CD8 fraction comprised CD45RO-negative cells positively selected for CCR7 and excluded terminally differentiated effector memory CD45RA+ cells. The TCR originated in a man between 18 and 29 years old in good health. Sequenced: naive CD8+ T cells sorted from blood.

DNA of the CDR3: TGTGCCAGTAGCGTACGGGAGTGGAACACTGAAGCTTTCTTT. Translation gives CASSVREWNTEAFF. The chain links TRBV19 to TRBJ1-1; D gene ambiguous. Trimming took 6 bases from V and 1 from J, leaving 12 bases between them. The CDR3 covers 14 residues. The germline V gene has CDR1 LNHDA and CDR2 SQIVND (reference sequence).